Each of the 12 T cell receptor beta chains below was sequenced from the same sample in a study of control samples from healthy donors and cancer patients. Data came from immunoSEQ multiplex PCR; TCRdb stores just in-frame clones and leaves some out. The table records 100,000 to 110,000 clones, roughly 87% of them present only once. Sequenced: blood. The receptors originated from a woman aged 45 to 65 in good health.

The chain combines TRBV4-1 with TRBJ2-1, with D perhaps TRBD2 (6 bases). The CDR3 totals 16 residues. V was cut by 1 base and J by 5 bases, with 15 bases left in between. Germline CDR1 MGHRA, CDR2 YSYEKL. As DNA, the CDR3 is TGCGCCAGCAGCCAAGTAGTAAGAGGGAGGCACAATGAGCAGTTCTTC. Amino acid sequence: CASSQVVRGRHNEQFF.

The chain carries TRBV21-1 and TRBJ2-3; TRBD2, the table's D call, was not compared with the DNA. TRBV21-1 is an annotated pseudogene. This CDR3 is built from 16 residues. This CDR3 is CASTIPSGSYVDTQYF. The DNA for the CDR3 is TGTGCCAGCACCATACCTAGCGGGAGTTATGTAGATACGCAGTATTTT.

The chain couples TRBV11-2 to TRBJ2-3; 12 bases agree with TRBD2. Germline V gene sequence: CDR1 SGHAT, CDR2 FQNNGV. The CDR3 totals 16 residues. V was pared by 4 bases and J by 7 bases, with 9 bases of the junction left unmatched. The CDR3 reads CASSSVGLAGGNTQYF. CDR3 DNA: TGTGCCAGCAGCTCCGTAGGGCTAGCGGGAGGGAATACGCAGTATTTT.

This chain joins TRBV2 and TRBJ2-1; 7 positions agree with TRBD1. CDR3 length equals 15 residues. In germline, CDR1 is SNHLY, CDR2 FYNNEI. After removal of 6 bases from V and 7 bases from J, the junction contained 12 bases not matched to a gene. Here the CDR3 DNA reads TGTGCCAGCAGCCAAACTTGGACAGGCGCAAATGAGCAGTTCTTC. It encodes CASSQTWTGANEQFF.

The rearrangement links TRBV7-9 to TRBJ1-5; maybe TRBD1 (5 bases). The CDR3 covers 15 residues. CDR1 is SEHNR and CDR2 is FQNEAQ in the germline V gene (reference sequence). V gave up 0 bases and J gave up 10 bases, with 16 bases separating them. The CDR3 coding sequence is TGTGCCAGCAGCTTAGCGGGTAGTACGGGGCATCCCCAGCATTTT. It specifies CASSLAGSTGHPQHF.

The chain is built from TRBV20-1 and TRBJ1-1; D remains ambiguous. Germline V gives CDR1 DFQATT, CDR2 SNEGSKA (reference sequence). Trimming cost V 6 bases and J 5 bases, with 10 bases left between them. CDR3 length equals 11 residues. The CDR3 bases are TGCAGTGCCAGACCGGGGACTGAAGCTTTCTTT. Residues: CSARPGTEAFF.

The chain recombines TRBV20-1 with TRBJ2-1, with no clear D. The V end was cut by 5 bases, the J end by 9 bases, with 11 bases between. This CDR3 has 11 residues. The germline V gene encodes CDR1 DFQATT and CDR2 SNEGSKA (reference sequence). The CDR3 loop is CSAPRLSEQFF. DNA for the CDR3: TGCAGTGCTCCCCGGTTAAGTGAGCAGTTCTTC.

A single count supports this clone. The chain joins TRBV4-1 to TRBJ2-1; perhaps TRBD1 as D (5 bases). V was clipped by 4 bases and J by 15 bases, with 16 bases between them. CDR1 and CDR2 from the germline V gene are MGHRA and YSYEKL. There are 12 residues in the CDR3. CDR3: CASSPYGAVPFF. The DNA of the CDR3 is TGCGCCAGCAGCCCATATGGGGCAGTTCCGTTCTTC.

The V gene is TRBV11-2, the J gene TRBJ2-7; D ambiguous. The length of the CDR3 is 13 residues. Deletions cut 0 bases from V and 2 bases from J, with 5 bases between. CDR1 and CDR2 (germline): SGHAT, FQNNGV. CDR3 sequence (DNA): TGTGCCAGCAGCTTAGACGCCGCCTACGAGCAGTACTTC. Protein product: CASSLDAAYEQYF.

The chain joins TRBV5-8 to TRBJ1-2; a possible D gene is TRBD1 (6 bases). The CDR3 spans 15 residues. The germline gives CDR1 SGHTS, CDR2 YDEGEE. V was trimmed by 6 bases and J by 3 bases, leaving 18 bases between them. For the CDR3, the DNA is TGTGCCAGCATCGTGGGGCGGGGGGCAGACTATGGCTACACCTTC. Amino acid sequence: CASIVGRGADYGYTF. Supplemented by reference TRBV5-8 and TRBJ1-2, the full variable domain reads EAGVTQSPTHLIKTRGQQATLRCSPISGHTSVYWYQQALGLGLQFLLWYDEGEERNRGNFPPRFSGRQFPNYSSELNVNALELEDSALYLCASIVGRGADYGYTFGSGTRLTVV.

The chain joins TRBV6-2 or TRBV6-3 to TRBJ2-7; 9 nucleotides line up with TRBD1. Germline values: CDR1 MNHEY, CDR2 SVGEGT. This CDR3 spans 15 amino acids. J was trimmed by 6 bases and V by 2 bases; bases with no gene match: 8. The CDR3 nucleotides are TGTGCCAGCAGTTACGGGGGACAGGGCTCTCTCGAGCAGTACGTC. This translates into CASSYGGQGSLEQYV.

V gene TRBV7-9 combines with J gene TRBJ2-3; D is undetermined. The CDR3 covers 14 residues. CDR1 is SEHNR, CDR2 FQNEAQ, per germline (reference sequence). V was cut by 1 base and J by 6 bases, with 11 bases left in between. CDR3 nucleotides: TGTGCCAGCAGCTTAGTAAATACCCTGGATACGCAGTATTTT. Protein sequence: CASSLVNTLDTQYF. Based on the CDR3 plus reference TRBV7-9 and TRBJ2-3, the full variable domain is DTGVSQNPRHKITKRGQNVTFRCDPISEHNRLYWYRQTLGQGPEFLTYFQNEAQLEKSRLLSDRFSAERPKGSFSTLEIQRTEQGDSAMYLCASSLVNTLDTQYFGPGTRLTVL.